This record covers a single TCR beta chain. What it binds is unknown. The CDR3 covers 15 residues. In germline, CDR1 is SGHRS, CDR2 YFSETQ. The germline V and J ends were trimmed by 4 bases and 0 bases, with 10 bases remaining between them. Per sample, the assay covered about 10^5 TCR templates. Using immunoSEQ multiplex PCR, the repertoire was profiled, and TCRdb retains in-frame clones only, with some absent. The table has about 110,000 clones, roughly 89% seen once; the top ten hold about 1.5%. The sample belongs to a study of siplizumab effects on memory and regulatory T cells. Overall study findings and caveats: Controls showed an average of roughly 27% Treg-derived mappable alloreactive CD4+ clones, while siplizumab showed roughly 74%. Proliferating CD4+ or CD8+ clones, roughly 75-96% of them, lacked an assignable naive or memory phenotype.

V gene TRBV5-1 combines with J gene TRBJ2-2; D not certain. The TCR was taken from a human donor in good health. The sequenced sample consisted of CD4+ T cells sorted from blood. CDR3 residues: CASSLDTPNTGELFF. In DNA form, the CDR3 reads TGCGCCAGCAGCCTAGACACCCCGAACACCGGGGAGCTGTTTTTT.